The 30 T cell receptor beta chains in this list originate from one sample, sequenced in a study of blood T cells in healthy people across ages. The use of a sample-barcoded 5' primer and a J-beta primer mix characterized a second PCR of roughly 6 to 11 cycles. TCRdb called the 5' RACE reads again in MiXCR, with one record for every CDR3 protein. The top ten clones hold around 18% of a sample with about 780,000 distinct CDR3 sequences, around 45% of them seen once. Sequencing was performed on blood. The receptors originated from a man aged 80 or over in good health.

The chain uses TRBV12-3 or TRBV12-4 and TRBJ2-1, with 7 positions matching TRBD1. V lost 6 bases to trimming and J lost 13 bases; unmatched junction nucleotides: 9. The CDR3 runs 12 residues. CDR3 amino acids: CASSPGPGGQFF. DNA for the CDR3: TGTGCCAGCAGCCCTGGGCCAGGGGGACAGTTCTTC.

This clonotype was observed a single time. Sequence at one end of the junction differs from germline and may be a read error. The chain carries TRBV5-4 and TRBJ2-7; 7 nucleotides line up with TRBD1. The CDR3 totals 16 residues. The germline V gene encodes CDR1 SGHNT and CDR2 YYREEE (reference sequence). CDR3 sequence reads: CTSSKDRDSLRNEQYF. The CDR3 bases are TGTACCAGCAGCAAAGACCGGGACAGCCTTAGGAACGAGCAGTACTTC.

This clonotype was seen at least ten times. The chain combines TRBV4-2 with TRBJ2-5; 7 bases agree with TRBD2. Trimming cost V 0 bases and J 1 base; bases outside gene matches: 8. CDR1 and CDR2 (germline): LGHNA, YNFKEQ. This CDR3 is 17 amino acids long. CDR3: CASSQDRTGGPQETQYF. The CDR3 DNA sequence: TGTGCCAGCAGCCAAGATCGGACGGGAGGTCCCCAAGAGACCCAGTACTTC.

CDR3 bases: TGTGCCAGCGGAATAGAGGGGAGCTACGAGCAGTACTTC. Protein product: CASGIEGSYEQYF. This chain joins TRBV27 and TRBJ2-7, with D possibly being TRBD1 or TRBD2 (5 bases each). Trimming removed 8 bases at V and 3 bases at J, with 14 bases between. This CDR3 contains 13 residues. Germline loops: CDR1 MNHEY, CDR2 SMNVEV (reference sequence).

This clonotype was observed a few times. This may stem from a read error, because a much larger clone lies one nucleotide away. The gene calls are TRBV7-2 and TRBJ2-7; 7 bases are shared with TRBD2. CDR3 length equals 12 residues. The V and J ends lost 5 bases and 7 bases, in that order; junction bases with no gene match: 5. CDR1 SGHTA and CDR2 FQGNSA come from the germline V gene. The CDR3 sequence: CASSPPGLEQYF. As DNA, the CDR3 is TGTGCCAGCAGCCCCCCGGGACTAGAGCAGTACTTC.

V usage is TRBV28 and J usage is TRBJ1-2; D not certain. Germline-derived CDR1 and CDR2 are MDHEN and SYDVKM. Trimming cost V 5 bases and J 6 bases, with 10 bases left between them. The CDR3 totals 12 residues. The CDR3 sequence: CASSQDTDGYTF. CDR3 nucleotide sequence: TGTGCCAGCAGTCAAGACACGGATGGCTACACCTTC.

This chain uses TRBV11-2 with TRBJ1-1, with D perhaps TRBD1 (6 bases). CDR1 SGHAT and CDR2 FQNNGV come from the germline V gene. The CDR3 covers 15 residues. V was cut by 5 bases and J by 1 base, with 14 bases left in between. The CDR3 loop reads CASSRGGASNTEAFF. DNA of the CDR3: TGTGCCAGCAGCAGGGGGGGTGCATCGAACACTGAAGCTTTCTTT.

As regards this clonotype: One end of the junction fails to match germline, which may point to a read error. This chain connects TRBV5-1 to TRBJ2-3; TRBD1 matches at 7 bases. CDR1 is SGHRS, CDR2 YFSETQ, per germline. This CDR3 region has 16 residues. Here the CDR3 DNA reads TGCGCCAGCGGCTTGGCCGTAGAACAGGGGCCGGATACGCAGTATTTT. Amino acid sequence: CASGLAVEQGPDTQYF.

With regard to this clonotype: The junction differs from germline at one of its ends, possibly a read error. The chain links TRBV7-7 to TRBJ2-3; D may correspond to TRBD1 or TRBD2 (5 bases each). The CDR3 runs to 18 residues. Looked up from germline, CDR1 is SSHAT and CDR2 is FNYEAQ (reference sequence). The CDR3 bases are TGTGCCAGTAGCTTAGGTTTTGGGGGACCCGCTAGCACAGATACGCAGTATTTT. Its translation: CASSLGFGGPASTDTQYF.

The rearrangement uses TRBV28 and TRBJ1-2; tentatively, D is TRBD1 (5 bases). V was cut by 2 bases and J by 8 bases, with 18 bases left in between. The CDR3 sequence is 15 residues long. Germline CDR1 is MDHEN and CDR2 is SYDVKM. CDR3 region: CASSLDSYQSKGYTF. CDR3 DNA sequence: TGTGCCAGCAGTTTAGACAGCTACCAATCTAAAGGCTACACCTTC.

This clonotype showed up many times. The chain combines TRBV6-2 or TRBV6-3 with TRBJ2-1; TRBD2 aligns across 8 bases. The V gene end was trimmed by 7 bases and the J gene end by 7 bases; junction bases not matched to a gene: 9. CDR3 length: 14 amino acids. From germline, CDR1 is MNHEY and CDR2 SVGEGT. The CDR3 bases are TGTGCCAGCACCGAACGGGAGGGCCATAATGAGCAGTTCTTC. Protein sequence: CASTEREGHNEQFF.

The J gene is TRBJ2-1, the V gene TRBV12-3 or TRBV12-4; D might be TRBD2 (5 bases). Trimming pared 5 bases from V and 2 bases from J, leaving 10 bases between. The length of the CDR3 is 14 residues. The CDR3 DNA is TGTGCCAGCAGTGCCCGGGAAGCCTACAATGAGCAGTTCTTC. This sequence encodes CASSAREAYNEQFF.

As to this clonotype: A much bigger clone sits one base away, suggesting this may be a read error. This chain links TRBV7-2 with TRBJ2-3; possible D gene TRBD2, 5 bases. The CDR3 contains 13 residues. Germline V gene lookup returns CDR1 SGHTA and CDR2 FQGNSA. Trimming took off 4 bases at V and 13 bases at J, with 18 bases between the two ends. CDR3: CASSSAGRGNKYF. DNA for the CDR3: TGTGCCAGCAGCTCAGCAGGACGGGGAAATAAGTATTTT.

At least ten counts were recorded for this clonotype. The chain uses TRBV4-2 and TRBJ2-6; the D gene is possibly TRBD2 (6 bases). Trimming took off 4 bases at V and 2 bases at J, with 9 bases between the two ends. From germline, CDR1 is LGHNA and CDR2 YNFKEQ. This CDR3 is built from 15 residues. The CDR3 region is CASSPRLAGANVLTF. The CDR3 DNA reads as TGTGCCAGCAGCCCTAGACTAGCTGGGGCCAACGTCCTGACTTTC.

This clonotype was seen a single time. The chain combines TRBV5-1 with TRBJ1-5; D call uncertain. The V gene's germline CDR1 is SGHRS and CDR2 YFSETQ. The CDR3 covers 13 residues. Trimming shortened V by 3 bases and J by 1 base, and 5 bases separated the two germline ends. The CDR3 coding sequence is TGCGCCAGCAGCTGGTGGAGCAATCAGCCCCAGCATTTT. Translated: CASSWWSNQPQHF.

About this clonotype itself: A read error is possible here, since a much larger clone lies one base away. The chain recombines TRBV20-1 with TRBJ2-3; no clear D. The CDR3 length is 14 residues. Germline V CDR1 and CDR2: DFQATT, SNEGSKA (reference sequence). The CDR3 region is CSAPDQLGTDAQYF. In nucleotides, the CDR3 is TGCAGTGCCCCGGACCAGCTGGGCACAGATGCGCAGTATTTT.

The V gene is TRBV7-3, the J gene TRBJ1-5; D remains ambiguous. CDR1 SGHTA and CDR2 FQGTGA come from the germline V gene. The CDR3 loop spans 15 amino acids. Trimming took off 2 bases at V and 0 bases at J, with 8 bases between the two ends. The CDR3 coding sequence is TGTGCCAGCAGCTTACATCGGGTTAGCAATCAGCCCCAGCATTTT. This sequence encodes CASSLHRVSNQPQHF. Full variable domain (rest looked up from reference TRBV7-3 and TRBJ1-5): GAGVSQTPSNKVTEKGKYVELRCDPISGHTALYWYRQSLGQGPEFLIYFQGTGAADDSGLPNDRFFAVRPEGSVSTLKIQRTERGDSAVYLCASSLHRVSNQPQHFGDGTRLSIL.

The rearrangement uses TRBV7-9 and TRBJ2-1; 10 positions match TRBD1. The germline gives CDR1 SEHNR, CDR2 FQNEAQ (reference sequence). J lost 13 bases, V lost 3 bases, and 9 bases had no gene match. The CDR3 length is 14 residues. DNA of the CDR3: TGTGCCAGCAGCTTCAGACAGGGGGCAGAGACCCAGTTCTTC. It specifies CASSFRQGAETQFF.

This clonotype was detected only a few times. The gene calls are TRBV11-2 and TRBJ2-7; 11 nucleotides match TRBD2. Germline values: CDR1 SGHAT, CDR2 FQNNGV. This CDR3 has 15 residues. V gave up 7 bases and J gave up 4 bases; unmatched junction bases: 9. The CDR3 reads CASILGTSGTYEQYF. The CDR3 coding sequence is TGTGCCAGCATCCTCGGGACTAGCGGTACTTACGAGCAGTACTTC.

The chain is built from TRBV20-1 and TRBJ2-1; 7 nucleotides align to TRBD2. CDR3 length: 16 residues. Germline CDR1 DFQATT, CDR2 SNEGSKA (reference sequence). The junction had 10 bases not matched to a gene; V was cut back by 5 bases and J by 0 bases. CDR3 protein: CSAAPLGGTSYNEQFF. DNA of the CDR3: TGCAGTGCTGCCCCCCTCGGGGGGACCTCCTACAATGAGCAGTTCTTC.

The rearrangement joins TRBV11-2 to TRBJ2-1, with unresolved D. Germline lookup yields CDR1 SGHAT and CDR2 FQNNGV. Trimming took 3 bases from V and 4 from J, leaving 10 bases between them. CDR3 size: 14 residues. The CDR3 sequence: CASSFVGLYNEQFF. The CDR3, as DNA: TGTGCCAGCAGCTTTGTAGGGCTATACAATGAGCAGTTCTTC.

A few counts support this clonotype. The chain uses TRBV9 and TRBJ2-3; 7 bases fit TRBD2. The V gene end was trimmed by 1 base and the J gene end by 5 bases; junction bases not matched to a gene: 4. This CDR3 is built from 14 residues. Looked up from germline, CDR1 is SGDLS and CDR2 is YYNGEE. CDR3 DNA sequence: TGTGCCAGCAGCGTAACTAGCGCCGGAGATACGCAGTATTTT. Translated: CASSVTSAGDTQYF. Combining the CDR3 with reference TRBV9 and TRBJ2-3 gives the whole variable domain DSGVTQTPKHLITATGQRVTLRCSPRSGDLSVYWYQQSLDQGLQFLIQYYNGEERAKGNILERFSAQQFPDLHSELNLSSLELGDSALYFCASSVTSAGDTQYFGPGTRLTVL.

The chain is built from TRBV28 and TRBJ2-7, with TRBD1 as a possible D gene (7 bases). V was shortened by 3 bases and J by 2 bases, with 11 bases between the two germline ends. This CDR3 has 14 residues. Germline-derived CDR1 and CDR2 are MDHEN and SYDVKM. The CDR3 region has the DNA TGTGCCAGCAGTTTTGCGGGACAGACCTACGAGCAGTACTTC. Translation gives CASSFAGQTYEQYF.

This clonotype was seen once. The V call is TRBV7-3, the J call TRBJ2-7; tentative D call: TRBD1 (7 bases). Germline V gives CDR1 SGHTA, CDR2 FQGTGA. The length of the CDR3 is 17 residues. Trimming left V 2 bases short and J 5 bases short, with 22 bases between. CDR3 sequence: CASSLLDAGTVDDEQYF. CDR3 sequence (DNA): TGTGCCAGCAGCTTATTGGATGCGGGGACAGTCGATGACGAGCAGTACTTC.

This chain uses TRBV12-3 or TRBV12-4 with TRBJ2-2, with TRBD1 matching 7 bases. This CDR3 is 15 amino acids long. J lost 6 bases, V lost 3 bases, and 7 bases had no gene match. The CDR3 DNA follows: TGTGCCAGCAGTTTGATGAAGGGGGCAGCCGGGGAGCTGTTTTTT. Translating it yields CASSLMKGAAGELFF.

The chain joins TRBV28 to TRBJ2-3; no definite D call. Trimming stripped 7 bases from V and 6 bases from J, with 14 bases between. CDR3 length: 13 amino acids. The germline V gene has CDR1 MDHEN and CDR2 SYDVKM. CDR3 amino acids: CASTPGDLDTQYF. The CDR3 coding sequence is TGTGCCAGCACCCCCGGTGATTTGGATACGCAGTATTTT.

The J gene is TRBJ1-1, the V gene TRBV29-1; D may be TRBD1 (6 bases). The CDR3 sequence is 12 residues long. Per the germline V gene, CDR1 is SQVTM and CDR2 is ANQGSEA. V was shortened by 3 bases and J by 6 bases, with 11 bases between the two germline ends. The CDR3 spells CSVEGTKPEAFF. CDR3 in DNA: TGCAGCGTTGAGGGGACAAAACCTGAAGCTTTCTTT.

This clonotype was observed a handful of times. The chain combines TRBV5-5 with TRBJ2-2; 10 bases map to TRBD2. This CDR3 is 18 amino acids long. Unmatched junction bases numbered 14, after V lost 2 bases and J lost 7 bases. The germline gives CDR1 SGHKS, CDR2 YYEKEE (reference sequence). Here the CDR3 DNA reads TGTGCCAGCAGCTTCGGCCGAGCGGGGGGGCAACGCAACGGGGAGCTGTTTTTT. Protein product: CASSFGRAGGQRNGELFF.

The chain combines TRBV12-3 or TRBV12-4 with TRBJ2-5; 7 positions agree with TRBD2. This CDR3 region has 15 residues. V shed 2 bases and J 2 bases; nucleotides not matched to a gene: 5. The CDR3 nucleotides are TGTGCCAGCAGTTTAATGTCCGGGAGGCAAGAGACCCAGTACTTC. Its protein product is CASSLMSGRQETQYF.

The chain joins TRBV5-1 to TRBJ2-7, with D perhaps TRBD1 (5 bases). Trimming pared 4 bases from V and 6 bases from J, leaving 23 bases between. The V gene's germline CDR1 is SGHRS and CDR2 YFSETQ. CDR3 length: 16 amino acids. CDR3 in DNA: TGCGCCAGCAGCATGGTTCGTCTGGGGCGATCTGGCGAGCAGTACTTC. It translates to CASSMVRLGRSGEQYF.